These T cell receptor beta chains were read from a single sample in a study of blood T cell repertoires in COVID-19. The repertoire was sequenced with immunoSEQ multiplex PCR; TCRdb's copy has only in-frame clones and lacks some. The table shows 45,000 to 65,000 clones, with around nine tenths occurring only once. What was sequenced was peripheral blood. Receptor source: a human donor in a cohort sampled during active COVID-19. CDR3s include the opening cysteine and the closing phenylalanine or tryptophan. The D gene is left open where the match is weak. Only part of the rows carry a size: once, few, many, or a class if the clone is expanded.

clone size	J gene	D gene	V gene	CDR3 DNA	CDR3 protein
once	TRBJ2-1	TRBD2	TRBV6-1	TGTGCCAGCAGTGATTGGAACCCTAGCGGGAGTTACAATGAGCAGTTCTTC	CASSDWNPSGSYNEQFF
.	TRBJ2-6	TRBD1	TRBV5-4	TGTGCCAGCAGCTCGGGACAGGGGCTTGGGGCCAACGTCCTGACTTTC	CASSSGQGLGANVLTF
.	TRBJ2-1	TRBD1	TRBV3-1/TRBV3-2	TGTGCCAGCGTAGGGGACAGACCATACAATGAGCAGTTCTTC	CASVGDRPYNEQFF
.	TRBJ1-4	TRBD1	TRBV7-9	TGTGCCAGCAGCCTTGGACAGGGGAGATTATCTAATGAAAAACTGTTTTTT	CASSLGQGRLSNEKLFF
.	TRBJ2-1	TRBD2	TRBV13	TGTGCCAGCAAGGCTAGCGGGGGGGCCTACAATGAGCAGTTCTTC	CASKASGGAYNEQFF
.	TRBJ2-1	TRBD2	TRBV4-3	TGCGCCAGCAGCCAGGAGAGCGGGGGAATCTACAATGAGCAGTTCTTC	CASSQESGGIYNEQFF
.	TRBJ2-3	TRBD1	TRBV5-1	TGCGCCAGCAGCTTGGAGGGGGACAGGGGGCTAGATACGCAGTATTTT	CASSLEGDRGLDTQYF
.	TRBJ1-1	TRBD1	TRBV18	TGTGCCAGCTCAGACAGGGCTTTCACCACTGAAGCTTTCTTT	CASSDRAFTTEAFF
.	TRBJ2-1	TRBD2	TRBV2	TGTGCCAGCAGTGAAACAGCGGGGGGGGAGCAGTTCTTC	CASSETAGGEQFF
.	TRBJ2-1	.	TRBV15	TGTGCCACCAGCAGAGAAACTTCCTCTAGCGTAGGGTCTTATGAGCAGTTCTTC	CATSRETSSSVGSYEQFF
once	TRBJ2-7	TRBD1	TRBV7-2	TGTGCCAGCAGCTCGGACAGGGGCCCCTACGAGCAGTACTTC	CASSSDRGPYEQYF
.	TRBJ2-1	.	TRBV19	TGTGCCACAACGTCTGCGGGCCCTAATGAGCAGTTCTTC	CATTSAGPNEQFF
.	TRBJ1-2	.	TRBV6-6	TGTGCCAGCAGTTACCCGTGGGGGCAGGGCTATGGCTACACCTTC	CASSYPWGQGYGYTF
.	TRBJ2-2	.	TRBV25-1	TGTGCCAGCAGTGAAGTCGCGACAGTGTACACCGGGGAGCTGTTTTTT	CASSEVATVYTGELFF
.	TRBJ2-1	TRBD1	TRBV30	TGTGCCTGGGGGACAGGGGGCGAGAATGAGCAGTTCTTC	CAWGTGGENEQFF
medium-sized	TRBJ2-7	.	TRBV12-3/TRBV12-4	TGTGCCAGCAGTTATCTCGGCTACGAGCAGTACTTC	CASSYLGYEQYF
.	TRBJ2-1	.	TRBV4-1	TGCGCCAGCAGCCATGTAGATCTTTACAATGAGCAGTTCTTC	CASSHVDLYNEQFF
.	TRBJ1-1	.	TRBV4-3	TGCGCCAGCAGCCAAGCTGACAGTGAAGCTTTCTTT	CASSQADSEAFF
.	TRBJ2-5	TRBD2	TRBV3-1/TRBV3-2	TGTGCCAGCAGCCCCAGAATTTTACTAGCGGGGGCCGATATGAAAGAGACCCAGTACTTC	CASSPRILLAGADMKETQYF
once	TRBJ1-3	.	TRBV9	TGTGCCAGCAGCCCCCAAGGGCCCGGGAACTCTGGAAACACCATATATTTT	CASSPQGPGNSGNTIYF
.	TRBJ2-6	.	TRBV7-6	TGTGCCAGCAGCCCCTTCATCCAGTCTGGGGCCAACGTCCTGACTTTC	CASSPFIQSGANVLTF
.	TRBJ2-2	.	TRBV27	TGTGCCAGCAGTTCTAATGGCATGGCTAGGAGTATCGGGGAGCTGTTTTTT	CASSSNGMARSIGELFF
.	TRBJ2-7	.	TRBV12-3/TRBV12-4	TGTGCCAGCAGTTTAGGCTATTCCTACGAGCAGTACTTC	CASSLGYSYEQYF
.	TRBJ2-1	TRBD2	TRBV29-1	TGCAGCGTTGTTAGCGGGAGCTCCTACAATGAGCAGTTCTTC	CSVVSGSSYNEQFF
.	TRBJ2-5	.	TRBV30	TGTGCCTGGAGTGTGGCAGAGACCCAGTACTTC	CAWSVAETQYF
.	TRBJ1-2	TRBD1	TRBV30	TGTGCCTGGAGTACCGGGACAGGGATTAACTATGGCTACACCTTC	CAWSTGTGINYGYTF
once	TRBJ2-1	TRBD2	TRBV20-1	TGCAGTGCTAGTAGCGGGAGGGCCAACGACAATGAGCAGTTCTTC	CSASSGRANDNEQFF
.	TRBJ2-7	TRBD2	TRBV5-1	TGCGCCAGCAGTCGTACTAGCGGGGGGGCGTACGAGCAGTACTTC	CASSRTSGGAYEQYF
.	TRBJ2-7	.	TRBV9	TGTGCCAGCAGCGTAGGATTAGGGAGCGAGCAGTACTTC	CASSVGLGSEQYF
.	TRBJ2-2	.	TRBV24-1	TGTGCCACCAGTGCCCCCGGAGCCGGGGAGCTGTTTTTT	CATSAPGAGELFF
.	TRBJ1-1	.	TRBV19	TGTGCCAGCGCCTGGACAAAGAACACTGAAGCTTTCTTT	CASAWTKNTEAFF
.	TRBJ1-2	TRBD1	TRBV12-3/TRBV12-4	TGTGCCAGCAGAGCCGGGACAGGCTATGGCTACACCTTC	CASRAGTGYGYTF
.	TRBJ2-7	.	TRBV19	TGTGCCAGTAGTATAGAGGAACAGGGTATCCACGAGCAGTACTTC	CASSIEEQGIHEQYF
.	TRBJ2-7	TRBD2	TRBV5-4	TGTGCCAGCAGCCCGAGGACTAGCGGGGGCTACGAGCAGTACTTC	CASSPRTSGGYEQYF
.	TRBJ2-5	TRBD1	TRBV19	TGTGCCAGCACTAACACAGGGGGAGAGACCCAGTACTTC	CASTNTGGETQYF
.	TRBJ1-4	.	TRBV5-1	TGCGCCAGCAGCTCGGGGGCAACTAATGAAAAACTGTTTTTT	CASSSGATNEKLFF
.	TRBJ2-2	.	TRBV24-1	TGTGCCACCAGATCTACCACCGGGGAGCTGTTTTTT	CATRSTTGELFF